This TCR beta chain was profiled in a study of CD8 T cells in Susac syndrome (dated by TCRdb to the late 2010s). Notes on the research overall: Among the Susac syndrome patients who were sequenced, clinically active disease was present in six and clinical remission was observed in roughly eight. The study used repertoire sequencing to test whether antigen drove CD8+ T cell activation and differentiation in Susac syndrome. At the time of blood withdrawal, Susac syndrome patients were either therapy-naive, taking corticosteroids (with some also receiving IVIg), or on IVIg alone. Results and caveats for the whole study, not just this receptor: In the CD4+ T cell repertoire of Susac syndrome patients, clonal expansion was not detected. The number of individuals in the TCR sequencing and HLA analysis was acknowledged as relatively small.

RNA was extracted using the RNeasy kit, and about 0.5 to 1 microgram was reverse transcribed with random hexamers. The immunoSEQ multiplex PCR assay, covering 54 Vbeta and 13 Jbeta segments, was used to amplify TCR beta CDR3 regions. PCR amplification bias was corrected by using a synthetic template baseline for primer optimization and computational correction. The study's processing was this. Reads were annotated to V, D and J genes per IMGT and analyzed with immunoSEQ Analyzer, keeping only productive sequences. To calculate clonality, Shannon entropy was normalized by log2 of the number of productive unique sequences and then subtracted from one. For each patient and control, public and private clones were evaluated within the 100 most prevalent clones. A clone was defined as Susac-specific if it was absent from the healthy and MS cohorts, from roughly 990 published viral clones and from other ImmuneACCESS disease sequences. Through fastp at Q25 and MiXCR, TCRdb rebuilt clones from the public reads, retaining in-frame beta chains. Rows with one shared CDR3 protein collapse into an entry with the most common genes and DNA. The V and J calls were determined by TCRdb, not by the authors. This sample gives 130,000 to 150,000 distinct CDR3 sequences in total; approximately 96% of them show up just once. Together, the top ten hold 0.075% to 0.09% of the sample.

For this clonotype: The clone's antigen remains unknown. Base qualities were left out, and no much larger clone turns up one base away.

Trimming removed 4 bases from V and 3 bases from J; the gene matches leave 13 bases unexplained. From the germline V gene (reference sequence), CDR1 is GTSNPN and CDR2 is SVGIG. The CDR3, cysteine through phenylalanine, is 16 amino acids long. Of the read, only the CDR3 DNA is kept; its 48 bases are in frame from base 1. High-throughput TCR beta sequencing profiled peripheral blood CD8+ and CD4+ T cells from healthy donors, Susac syndrome patients and multiple sclerosis patients. Susac syndrome patients met recently defined diagnostic criteria for definite or probable disease. Bulk CD8+ and CD4+ T cells were purified by magnetic negative isolation, whereas CD8+ TEMRA cells were enriched by FACS. Blood was collected in EDTA tubes and processed within 24 hours, with PBMCs isolated through density gradient centrifugation. PBMCs intended for TCR sequencing were cryopreserved in liquid nitrogen and thawed later in a water bath at 37 degrees C. The sorted or isolated CD4+, CD8+ and CD8+ TEMRA cells had a purity of 90% or higher.

The sequence is built from TRBV30 and TRBJ2-7; TRBD2 agrees with 9 junctional bases. Material: CD4+ T cells from PBMCs. The sequence derives from a human donor with Susac syndrome. The nucleotide sequence reads TGTGCCTGGAACCCTAGCGGGACTACTCGAATCTACGAGCAGTACTTC. Translated, this gives CAWNPSGTTRIYEQYF.